The 27 T cell receptor beta chains below all came from one sample that was sequenced in a study of blood T cell repertoires in COVID-19. Clones were read by immunoSEQ multiplex PCR, and TCRdb kept only the in-frame ones, dropping some. This table holds a few hundred thousand clones, 85% to 90% found once. Sequencing was carried out using peripheral blood. Receptor source: a woman aged 45-65 years with COVID-19, enrolled during active disease.

In this sample, this clone turned up once. The gene calls are TRBV6-4 and TRBJ1-6; a possible D gene is TRBD1 (6 bases). The CDR3 consists of 16 residues. Germline V gives CDR1 MRHNA, CDR2 SNTAGT. The ends were cut back, 4 bases at V and 9 bases at J, with 19 bases in the middle. The CDR3, as DNA: TGTGCCAGCAGTGCCCTCGCGGAACAGGGTTCTTCACCCCTCCACTTT. This sequence encodes CASSALAEQGSSPLHF.

V usage is TRBV30 and J usage is TRBJ2-1; maybe TRBD2 (6 bases). Deletions cut 2 bases from V and 4 bases from J, with 12 bases between. There are 14 residues in the CDR3. From germline, CDR1 is GTSNPN and CDR2 SVGIG (reference sequence). This CDR3 is CAWSPDYQYNEQFF. The CDR3 nucleotides read TGTGCCTGGAGTCCGGACTACCAGTACAATGAGCAGTTCTTC.

This sequence joins TRBV5-4 and TRBJ2-1; 9 bases align to TRBD2. Germline V gene lookup returns CDR1 SGHNT and CDR2 YYREEE (reference sequence). The V gene end was trimmed by 1 base and the J gene end by 6 bases; junction bases not matched to a gene: 5. CDR3 size: 15 residues. The CDR3 bases are TGTGCCAGCAGCTTGTGGCTAGCGGGAAGCAATGAGCAGTTCTTC. Protein sequence: CASSLWLAGSNEQFF. The full variable domain, its missing parts supplied by reference TRBV5-4 and TRBJ2-1, is ETGVTQSPTHLIKTRGQQVTLRCSSQSGHNTVSWYQQALGQGPQFIFQYYREEENGRGNFPPRFSGLQFPNYSSELNVNALELDDSALYLCASSLWLAGSNEQFFGPGTRLTVL.

Here the CDR3 DNA reads TGTGCCAGCTCACCTGAACTGGCCTCGGGAGGGGAGCAGTACTTC. Its translation is CASSPELASGGEQYF. The chain links TRBV18 to TRBJ2-7, with 8 bases fitting TRBD2. This CDR3 is 15 amino acids long. V lost 3 bases to trimming and J lost 7 bases; unmatched junction nucleotides: 11. The germline V gene encodes CDR1 KGHSH and CDR2 LQKENI. Full variable domain (remainder filled in from reference TRBV18 and TRBJ2-7): NAGVMQNPRHLVRRRGQEARLRCSPMKGHSHVYWYRQLPEEGLKFMVYLQKENIIDESGMPKERFSAEFPKEGPSILRIQQVVRGDSAAYFCASSPELASGGEQYFGPGTRLTVT.

The genes are TRBV18 and TRBJ1-4; D not resolved. The germline V and J ends were trimmed by 6 bases and 0 bases, with 8 bases remaining between them. This CDR3 region has 14 residues. Germline V CDR1 and CDR2: KGHSH, LQKENI. CDR3 sequence reads: CASSLSATNEKLFF. CDR3 DNA: TGTGCCAGCTCGCTCAGCGCAACTAATGAAAAACTGTTTTTT.

The V call is TRBV24-1, the J call TRBJ2-5; unclear D gene. V was shortened by 2 bases and J by 5 bases, with 29 bases between the two germline ends. Germline CDR1 KGHDR, CDR2 SFDVKD. This CDR3 has 20 amino acids. The CDR3 DNA reads as TGTGCCACCAGTGATTACCACCTATTTTCGACTTGTGAGGATTGGGAGACCCAGTACTTC. This sequence encodes CATSDYHLFSTCEDWETQYF.

The chain couples TRBV5-4 to TRBJ1-2; D unclear. In germline, CDR1 is SGHNT, CDR2 YYREEE (reference sequence). V was shortened by 4 bases and J by 2 bases, with 15 bases between the two germline ends. This CDR3 region has 15 residues. The CDR3 sequence is CASSAVAESNYGYTF. The CDR3 coding sequence is TGTGCCAGCAGCGCTGTCGCAGAATCCAACTATGGCTACACCTTC.

V gene TRBV7-8 combines with J gene TRBJ1-4; unclear D gene. The CDR3 is made up of 13 amino acids. The germline CDR1 and CDR2 sequences are SGHVS and FQNEAQ. Trimming left V 5 bases short and J 7 bases short, with 11 bases between. The CDR3 loop is CASSRSTAEKLFF. The DNA of the CDR3 is TGTGCCAGCAGCCGGAGCACGGCTGAAAAACTGTTTTTT.

V gene TRBV29-1 combines with J gene TRBJ1-1; D may be TRBD1 (5 bases). CDR1 and CDR2 (germline): SQVTM, ANQGSEA. V lost 7 bases to trimming and J lost 0 bases, with 15 bases between them. This CDR3 region has 14 residues. Written as DNA, the CDR3 is TGCAGCGCTCAAGGGGCAAACATGAACACTGAAGCTTTCTTT. Protein: CSAQGANMNTEAFF.

This clone showed up just a few times. The CDR3 sequence: CASKAVQETQYF. The CDR3, as DNA: TGCGCCAGCAAGGCGGTTCAAGAGACCCAGTACTTC. This sequence joins TRBV10-1 and TRBJ2-5; D remains ambiguous. CDR3 size: 12 residues. The V gene's germline CDR1 is WNHNN and CDR2 SYGVQD (reference sequence). V was pared by 7 bases and J by 2 bases, with 8 bases between.

This CDR3 reads CASSYTGAYEQYF. Here the CDR3 DNA reads TGTGCCAGCAGTTATACAGGGGCTTACGAGCAGTACTTC. The V and J genes are TRBV6-5 and TRBJ2-7; the match to TRBD1 covers 7 bases. Germline CDR1 reads MNHEY; CDR2 reads SVGAGI. The J segment lost 4 bases and the V segment lost 3 bases, leaving 3 bases of the junction unmatched. CDR3 length equals 13 residues.

This clone showed up just a few times. The rearrangement uses TRBV19 and TRBJ2-1, with 11 bases matching TRBD2. The CDR3 totals 16 residues. Germline V gene sequence: CDR1 LNHDA, CDR2 SQIVND (reference sequence). J gave up 5 bases and V 3 bases, and 6 bases lay outside the gene matches. The CDR3 DNA follows: TGTGCCAGTAGTATGGGTAGCGGGAGGGCCCACAATGAGCAGTTCTTC. Protein: CASSMGSGRAHNEQFF.

The chain is built from TRBV5-6 and TRBJ2-1; 11 bases line up with TRBD2. The length of the CDR3 is 19 residues. Germline trimming cut 1 base from V and 1 base from J; bases unmatched to any gene: 10. Germline loops: CDR1 SGHDT, CDR2 YYEEEE. The CDR3 loop is CASSLYGGTSGLSYNEQFF. The CDR3 DNA is TGTGCCAGCAGCTTGTATGGCGGGACTAGCGGACTTTCCTACAATGAGCAGTTCTTC. Based on the CDR3 plus reference TRBV5-6 and TRBJ2-1, the full variable domain is DAGVTQSPTHLIKTRGQQVTLRCSPKSGHDTVSWYQQALGQGPQFIFQYYEEEERQRGNFPDRFSGHQFPNYSSELNVNALLLGDSALYLCASSLYGGTSGLSYNEQFFGPGTRLTVL.

This clone was seen a single time. The V and J genes are TRBV3-1 (or the pseudogene TRBV3-2) and TRBJ1-1; D is possibly TRBD1 (5 bases). The CDR3 spans 14 residues. Germline lookup yields CDR1 LGHDT and CDR2 YNNKEL (reference sequence). Deletions cut 4 bases from V and 1 base from J, with 10 bases between. The CDR3 sequence: CASSPNTGNTEAFF. The CDR3 DNA sequence: TGTGCCAGCAGCCCAAACACAGGGAACACTGAAGCTTTCTTT.

This CDR3 reads CASSPTSGRAYEQYF. The CDR3 DNA is TGCGCCAGCAGCCCGACTAGCGGGAGGGCCTACGAGCAGTACTTC. The chain combines TRBV5-1 with TRBJ2-7; 14 nucleotides match TRBD2. After removal of 4 bases from V and 2 bases from J, the junction contained 2 bases not matched to a gene. Per the germline V gene, CDR1 is SGHRS and CDR2 is YFSETQ. CDR3 length: 15 amino acids.

The gene calls are TRBV4-2 and TRBJ1-1; the match to TRBD1 covers 7 bases. Germline V gene data show CDR1 as LGHNA and CDR2 as YNFKEQ. V shed 0 bases, J shed 9 bases, and the junction held 10 bases outside the gene matches. There are 15 residues in the CDR3. The CDR3, as DNA: TGTGCCAGCAGCCAAGACCTGACAGGGACAGAAAAAGCTTTCTTT. This codes for CASSQDLTGTEKAFF.

The chain recombines TRBV15 with TRBJ1-2; 8 bases match TRBD1. This CDR3 comprises 15 residues. Germline V CDR1 and CDR2: LNHNV, YYDKDF (reference sequence). The V segment lost 0 bases and the J segment 6 bases; nucleotides outside the gene matches: 6. The CDR3 DNA sequence: TGTGCCACCAGCAGAGATCAACAGGGGGGAGATGGCTACACCTTC. Its translation: CATSRDQQGGDGYTF.

The V and J genes are TRBV7-2 and TRBJ2-7; tentative D call: TRBD2 (5 bases). This CDR3 has 14 residues. The ends were cut back, 2 bases at V and 4 bases at J, with 12 bases in the middle. Germline lookup yields CDR1 SGHTA and CDR2 FQGNSA. CDR3 in DNA: TGTGCCAGCAGCTTAAGCGGAGTAGGTTACGAGCAGTACTTC. Its protein product is CASSLSGVGYEQYF.

The gene calls are TRBV2 and TRBJ2-1; weak D call: TRBD2 (6 bases). CDR1 and CDR2 (germline): SNHLY, FYNNEI. V was cut by 7 bases and J by 6 bases, with 19 bases left in between. The CDR3 length is 15 residues. For the CDR3, the DNA is TGTGCCAGCACCCGAGTGGGGGAGGTAGGCAATGAGCAGTTCTTC. It specifies CASTRVGEVGNEQFF.

V is TRBV24-1 and J is TRBJ2-3; 13 nucleotides line up with TRBD2. V trimming: 4 bases; J trimming: 4 bases; junction bases outside the gene matches: 19. Germline lookup yields CDR1 KGHDR and CDR2 SFDVKD. This CDR3 region has 21 residues. CDR3 nucleotide sequence: TGTGCCACCAGTGACACCGCCTGGACTAGCGGGAGTAGGCAAGGCGCAGATACGCAGTATTTT. Amino acid sequence: CATSDTAWTSGSRQGADTQYF.

The chain combines TRBV7-2 with TRBJ2-7, with 7 nucleotides matching TRBD1. The CDR3 is 15 amino acids. The germline CDR1 and CDR2 sequences are SGHTA and FQGNSA. After removal of 5 bases from V and 6 bases from J, the junction contained 13 bases not matched to a gene. The CDR3 nucleotides are TGTGCCAGCAGCAAAAAAACAGGGGATCAGGTCGAGCAGTACTTC. It is translated as CASSKKTGDQVEQYF.

The chain carries TRBV6-5 and TRBJ1-3, with D possibly TRBD1 on 6 matching bases. With 0 bases removed from V and 0 bases from J, the gap between germline ends came to 9 bases. The germline V gene has CDR1 MNHEY and CDR2 SVGAGI. This CDR3 comprises 16 residues. The CDR3 region is CASSYSGQSSGNTIYF. The DNA of the CDR3 is TGTGCCAGCAGTTACTCTGGACAGAGCTCTGGAAACACCATATATTTT.

The chain has TRBV18 and TRBJ2-1; D is possibly TRBD1 (6 bases). This CDR3 is 15 amino acids long. Trimming stripped 2 bases from V and 3 bases from J, with 11 bases between. Germline V lookup: CDR1 KGHSH, CDR2 LQKENI. CDR3 sequence: CASSPRQELYNEQFF. The CDR3, as DNA: TGTGCCAGCTCACCAAGACAGGAACTCTACAATGAGCAGTTCTTC.

The chain couples TRBV15 to TRBJ2-3, with a tentative D call TRBD2 (5 bases). Germline-derived CDR1 and CDR2 are LNHNV and YYDKDF (reference sequence). The V end lost 5 bases, the J end lost 5 bases, and 29 bases lay between the germline ends. CDR3 length: 19 residues. Written as DNA, the CDR3 is TGTGCCACCAGCCACCCCAAAAGGGTAAAAGAGGGAAAAAGAGATACGCAGTATTTT. Amino acids: CATSHPKRVKEGKRDTQYF.

The table lists this clone with a count of one. The DNA of the CDR3 is TGTGCCAGCAGCCAAGGCGGGAGAGCCAAAAACATTCAGTACTTC. Translating gives CASSQGGRAKNIQYF. The chain recombines TRBV3-1 (or the pseudogene TRBV3-2) with TRBJ2-4; 7 bases fit TRBD2. Trimming removed 1 base from V and 0 bases from J; junction bases left unmatched: 0. Germline assignment: CDR1 LGHDT and CDR2 YNNKEL (reference sequence). This CDR3 is 15 amino acids long.

The chain uses TRBV5-1 and TRBJ2-1; 8 bases are a match to TRBD2. From germline, CDR1 is SGHRS and CDR2 YFSETQ. After removal of 4 bases from V and 13 bases from J, the junction contained 19 bases not matched to a gene. This CDR3 comprises 16 residues. This chain's CDR3 is CASSSVAPTRTSYQFF. CDR3 in DNA: TGCGCCAGCAGCAGTGTCGCACCTACCCGGACTAGCTATCAGTTCTTC.

This clone was detected a few times. The J gene is TRBJ2-7, the V gene TRBV19; 11 nucleotides agree with TRBD2. V dropped 8 bases and J dropped 5; count of bases not matched to a gene: 11. The CDR3 has 15 residues. Germline-derived CDR1 and CDR2 are LNHDA and SQIVND (reference sequence). This CDR3 reads CASGSPLAGEDEQYF. The CDR3 DNA reads as TGTGCCAGTGGCAGTCCACTAGCGGGAGAAGACGAGCAGTACTTC.